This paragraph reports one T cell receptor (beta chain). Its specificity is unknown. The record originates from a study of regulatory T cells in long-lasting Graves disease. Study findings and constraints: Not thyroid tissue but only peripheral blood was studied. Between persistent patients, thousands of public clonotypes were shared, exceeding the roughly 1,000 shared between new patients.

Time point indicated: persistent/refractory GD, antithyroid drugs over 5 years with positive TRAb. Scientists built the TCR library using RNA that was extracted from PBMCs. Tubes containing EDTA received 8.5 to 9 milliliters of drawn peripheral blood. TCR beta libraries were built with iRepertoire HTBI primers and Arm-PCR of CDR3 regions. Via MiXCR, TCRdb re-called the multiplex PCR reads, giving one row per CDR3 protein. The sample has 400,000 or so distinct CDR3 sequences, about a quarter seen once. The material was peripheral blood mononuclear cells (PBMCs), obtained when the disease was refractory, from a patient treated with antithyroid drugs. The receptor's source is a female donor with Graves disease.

CDR3 protein: CASSLPSGSRGSGYTF. The CDR3 nucleotides read TGTGCCAGCAGCCTCCCCTCCGGAAGTCGAGGATCTGGCTACACCTTC. The rearrangement uses TRBV5-6 and TRBJ1-2, with D hard to call. Trimming removed 4 bases at V and 7 bases at J, with 23 bases between. The CDR3 runs to 16 residues. In germline, CDR1 is SGHDT, CDR2 YYEEEE.